This T cell receptor (beta chain) was identified during a study of blood T cell repertoires in COVID-19 (dated by TCRdb to the early 2020s). The study in broad terms: Samples covering the acute and convalescent phases of COVID-19 were provided by collaborators in the United States, Italy and Spain. The material from the prospective study consisted of cDNA or gDNA derived from T cells, B-cell-depleted T cells, or PBMCs. Deeply sampled blood TCRbeta repertoires from subjects exposed to, actively infected with, or recovered from COVID-19 were included in the dataset. The repertoires were released in a freely available public database intended as a resource for research on the immune response to SARS-CoV-2. Samples came from the ongoing ImmuneRACE study (first 160 participants) plus 1,254 subjects from 6 global collaborators. Sample metadata almost always included a de-identified subject ID, COVID-19 status, age in years and sex. Where available, HLA class I and class II types were obtained from metadata supplied by the sample provider rather than from assay-based typing.

TCRbeta CDR3 regions were amplified from genomic DNA using the immunoSEQ Assay, a bias-controlled multiplex PCR. The paper's data handling went like this. Within the assay, amplification of reference gene primers was used to estimate how many nucleated cells each sample contained. To quantify the absolute abundance of each unique TCRbeta CDR3 rearrangement, sequence reads were collapsed and filtered. For each sample, productive Simpson clonality was calculated as the square root of Simpson's diversity index across productive rearrangements. This is the immuneACCESS table as TCRdb keeps it, with only in-frame sequences that have V and J called. A part of the clones is gone; compared with another copy, unresolved V genes explain less than half, and the rest is unexplained. V and J calls and clone size are given by that table; D and trimming were obtained from the DNA. The sample includes over 150,000 clones, with roughly nine tenths observed a single time. 7% to 7.5% of the sample comes from the top ten.

In the prospective study, participants were about 18 to 95 years old, resided in under 30 geographic areas of the United States, and were enrolled through a virtual design. In the prospective study, cohorts were assigned on the basis of participant-reported clinical history obtained from a screening survey and a study questionnaire. For ImmuneRACE Cohort 3, a participant was defined as recovered based on two consecutive negative NP/OP PCR tests, clearance by a healthcare professional, or resolution of symptoms. Mobile phlebotomists in the prospective study collected whole blood, serum and a nasopharyngeal or oropharyngeal swab from every participant. Additional blood draws and questionnaires over an approximately 2-month period could optionally be provided by prospective study participants. Prospective study blood samples were shipped either frozen or at room temperature before DNA extraction.

Summary of the overall study and its limitations: The quantity of clinical and demographic metadata differed by source and by participant and was supplied without curation.

The CDR3 covers 14 residues, taking in both the cysteine and the phenylalanine. This entry keeps only the CDR3 DNA: 42 bases, framed from base 1. Via the germline V gene, CDR1 is SGHRS and CDR2 YFSETQ. Trimming at the junction amounts to 6 bases on V and 3 bases on J, and the germline ends lie 14 bases apart. Of note for this clone: Its cognate antigen has yet to be identified. One base away there is no much larger clone; base qualities are not given.

This clonotype was sampled from a woman aged 45 to 65 who had recovered from COVID-19. Specimen: PBMCs or T cells enriched from blood (not recorded which). The rearranged segments are TRBV5-1 and TRBJ2-3, and possibly TRBD1, on 6 matching bases. Read as DNA, the sequence is TGCGCCAGCACCCTGGCAGGGGCTACAGATACGCAGTATTTT. This gives the protein CASTLAGATDTQYF.